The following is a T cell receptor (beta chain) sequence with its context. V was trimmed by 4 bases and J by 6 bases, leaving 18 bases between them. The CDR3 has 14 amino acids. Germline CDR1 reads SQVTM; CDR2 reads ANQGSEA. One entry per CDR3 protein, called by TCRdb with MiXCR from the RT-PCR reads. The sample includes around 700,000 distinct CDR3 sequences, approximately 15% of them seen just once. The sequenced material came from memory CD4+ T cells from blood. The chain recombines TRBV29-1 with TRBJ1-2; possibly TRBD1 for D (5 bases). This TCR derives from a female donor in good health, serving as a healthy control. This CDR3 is CSVGTGLSFHGYTF. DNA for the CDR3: TGCAGCGTTGGGACGGGGCTCTCCTTCCATGGCTACACCTTC.